This T cell receptor (beta chain) derives from a study of monozygotic twins with inflammatory bowel disease. Study-wide findings and caveats: Fewer clonotypes were shared with others by IBD patients than by healthy twins, especially with disease activity. No distinction between different T cell subtypes was possible.

With no T cell sorting beforehand, total RNA was isolated from whole blood. The CDR3 is made up of 12 amino acids. The V gene's germline CDR1 is DFQATT and CDR2 SNEGSKA (reference sequence). cDNA for each sample came from eight separate reactions. Using the 5' RACE reads, TCRdb records one entry per CDR3 protein without DNA. The table lists approximately 150,000 distinct CDR3 sequences, with 2% to 3% in the top ten. Note on this clonotype: The target antigen is unknown.

The receptor comes from a human donor with ulcerative colitis or Crohn's disease, or a healthy co-twin of an affected twin (not recorded which). Sample: blood. This chain uses TRBV20-1 with TRBJ2-3. CDR3 sequence reads: CSARAGTDTQYF.